This is a list of T cell receptor beta chains from one sample in a study of CD8 T cells in Susac syndrome. TCRdb processed the immunoSEQ multiplex PCR reads anew with MiXCR; each CDR3 protein has one entry. The sample carries about 300,000 distinct CDR3 sequences, just over 90% recorded once. Material for sequencing was CD4+ T cells from PBMCs. Every receptor here comes from a human donor with multiple sclerosis. Each CDR3 is given with its conserved first and last residue. The D gene is left open where the match is weak. Clone size is given for some rows only: seen once, a few or many times, or a class if the clone is expanded.

D gene	V gene	J gene	clone size	CDR3 DNA	CDR3 protein
.	TRBV30	TRBJ1-2	.	TGTGCCTGGACCCCCGGTCCTAACTATGGCTACACCTTC	CAWTPGPNYGYTF
.	TRBV6-1	TRBJ1-2	once	TGTGCCAGCAGTGACCTGGCTAGTATTGGCAGGTACTTCTATGGCTACACCTTC	CASSDLASIGRYFYGYTF
TRBD2	TRBV6-2/TRBV6-3	TRBJ2-1	.	TGTGCCAGCAGTTACGAGGGACTAGCGCTTAATGAGCAGTTCTTC	CASSYEGLALNEQFF
.	TRBV7-7	TRBJ2-3	once	TGTGCTAGCAGCTCTGGACTCTCTAGCACAGATACGCAGTATTTT	CASSSGLSSTDTQYF
TRBD2	TRBV23-1	TRBJ2-2	.	TGCGCCAGCAGTGGACCCGGGACTAGCGGGAGCCACACCGGGGAGCTGTTTTTT	CASSGPGTSGSHTGELFF
TRBD1	TRBV2	TRBJ1-1	.	TGTGCCAGCAGTCCCCGACAGGGATGGAACACTGAAGCTTTCTTT	CASSPRQGWNTEAFF
TRBD2	TRBV7-9	TRBJ2-1	.	TGTGCCAGCAGCCCGACTAGCGGGGTTAAAAATGAGCAGTTCTTC	CASSPTSGVKNEQFF
.	TRBV7-6	TRBJ2-5	.	TGTGCCAGCAGCTTCGGGGGAGGACGAGAGACCCAGTACTTC	CASSFGGGRETQYF
.	TRBV12-5	TRBJ1-1	.	TGTGCTAGTGGTTTGCCGACCCTGGGCACTGAAGCTTTCTTT	CASGLPTLGTEAFF
.	TRBV11-2	TRBJ2-5	.	TGTGCCAGTACTCAGGGTATTGCCCAACAGACCCAGTACTTC	CASTQGIAQQTQYF
.	TRBV9	TRBJ1-2	once	TGTGCCAGCAGCAGCGGACGGACGGATTTTGGCTACACCTTC	CASSSGRTDFGYTF
TRBD1	TRBV4-1	TRBJ1-1	.	TGCGCCAGCAGCCAAGATTTCGGGACAGGCAACACTGAAGCTTTCTTT	CASSQDFGTGNTEAFF
TRBD1	TRBV15	TRBJ2-7	.	TGTGCCACCAGCCCTCTCGCCGGGACAGGGCCCTACGAGCAGTACTTC	CATSPLAGTGPYEQYF
.	TRBV5-5	TRBJ2-7	.	TGTGCCAGCAGCTTGGGGGGGCGAAGCTCCTACGAGCAGTACTTC	CASSLGGRSSYEQYF
.	TRBV3-1	TRBJ2-6	.	TGTGCCAGCAGCCATGGCTATGGACGCCGCTCTGGGGCCAACGTCCTGACTTTC	CASSHGYGRRSGANVLTF
.	TRBV10-3	TRBJ1-2	.	TGTGCCATCAGTGACCCGGGTTATGGCTACACCTTC	CAISDPGYGYTF
TRBD1	TRBV18	TRBJ2-5	.	TGTGCCAGCTCACCGCAACAGGGGGAGACCCAGTACTTC	CASSPQQGETQYF
TRBD2	TRBV20-1	TRBJ2-3	once	TGCAGCTCCCGTCTAGCGGGAGAGCGGGACACAGATACGCAGTATTTT	CSSRLAGERDTDTQYF
TRBD1	TRBV4-2	TRBJ1-2	.	TGTGCCAGCAGCCAACCTCAGGGGGATCACTATGGCTACACCTTC	CASSQPQGDHYGYTF
.	TRBV29-1	TRBJ2-5	.	TGCATCGGGACCGCGGGGGAGACCCAGTACTTC	CIGTAGETQYF
TRBD1	TRBV6-5	TRBJ2-7	.	TGTGCCAGCAGTTACAGGGGGCCCAATTACGAGCAGTACTTC	CASSYRGPNYEQYF
.	TRBV13	TRBJ1-5	.	TGTGCCAGCAGCTTAGGAGGGCCCTCTAATCAGCCCCAGCATTTT	CASSLGGPSNQPQHF
TRBD1	TRBV15	TRBJ1-5	.	TGTGCCACCAGCACCAGATACCGGGACAGGGGGAGGAAGTCCCAGCATTTT	CATSTRYRDRGRKSQHF
.	TRBV2	TRBJ2-6	once	TGTGCCAGCAGTGGCAGGAACTCTGGGGCCAACGTCCTGACTTTC	CASSGRNSGANVLTF
TRBD2	TRBV10-3	TRBJ2-3	.	TGTGCCATCAGTGACGGGCTAGCGGGCACAGATACGCAGTATTTT	CAISDGLAGTDTQYF
.	TRBV14	TRBJ2-4	.	TGTGCCAGCAGCCAATCCGGGACAACAAACATTCAGTACTTC	CASSQSGTTNIQYF
.	TRBV6-6	TRBJ1-1	.	TGTGCCAGCACCGATTTAGGCATGGGGCACACTGAAGCTTTCTTT	CASTDLGMGHTEAFF
.	TRBV6-2/TRBV6-3	TRBJ2-7	once	TGTGCCAGCAGCCGGCCTGCCTACTCATACGAGCAGTACTTC	CASSRPAYSYEQYF
.	TRBV15	TRBJ2-5	few	TGTGCCACCAGCAGAGATCAGGGAGAGACCCAGTACTTC	CATSRDQGETQYF
.	TRBV2	TRBJ2-1	once	TGTGCCAGCAATCAGGACAACAATGAGCAGTTCTTC	CASNQDNNEQFF
TRBD2	TRBV30	TRBJ2-1	.	TGTGCCTGGAGTGGGAGACTAGCCCCGTACAATGAGCAGTTCTTC	CAWSGRLAPYNEQFF
.	TRBV10-3	TRBJ2-7	once	TGTGCCATCAGTGTGGGGAGAAACTACGAGCAGTACTTC	CAISVGRNYEQYF
.	TRBV30	TRBJ1-2	.	TGTGCCTGGAGTGTACTCGGGGGTGGGGGCTACACCTTC	CAWSVLGGGGYTF
.	TRBV11-1	TRBJ1-1	few	TGTGCCAGCAGCTTACTCGGGATGAACACTGAAGCTTTCTTT	CASSLLGMNTEAFF
TRBD1	TRBV11-1	TRBJ1-1	.	TGTGCCAGCAGCTTAGGCTACAGGGGGCAAGGCACTGAAGCTTTCTTT	CASSLGYRGQGTEAFF
.	TRBV21-1	TRBJ1-1	.	TGTGCCAGCATCCTAATCCAGGGGACGTACCATTGGGGGAACACTGAAGCTTTCTTT	CASILIQGTYHWGNTEAFF
.	TRBV6-2/TRBV6-3	TRBJ1-4	.	TGTGCCAGCAGTTTAGATCCCGGTGAAAAACTGTTTTTT	CASSLDPGEKLFF
.	TRBV23-1	TRBJ1-5	.	TGCGCCAGCAGTCAACCTACAGGAATCAGAACGCAGCCCCAGCATTTT	CASSQPTGIRTQPQHF
.	TRBV6-2/TRBV6-3	TRBJ1-1	.	TGTGCCAGCAGTCCGCGTCGGGTGGAATTCGCTGAAGCTTTCTTT	CASSPRRVEFAEAFF
.	TRBV11-2	TRBJ2-5	.	TGTGCCAGCAGCAAGGCTGGGGGAGAGACCCAGTACTTC	CASSKAGGETQYF
TRBD1	TRBV18	TRBJ1-1	.	TGTGCCAGCTCACCACCCCGGTGGGGACAGGGCACCACTGAAGCTTTCTTT	CASSPPRWGQGTTEAFF